This TCR beta chain is drawn from a study of T cell clonotyping in hematopoietic cell transplantation. Findings and caveats of the study: No sorting was done, leaving CD4 and CD8 contributions mixed. Recipient TCR diversity dropped after transplant; expanded clonotypes rose from day 30 to 180.

Germline CDR1 ENHRY, CDR2 SYGVKD. J lost 0 bases, V lost 6 bases, and 10 bases had no gene match. The CDR3 runs 18 residues. As regards this clone: The target antigen is unknown.

Sequencing was performed with immunoSEQ multiplex PCR; in TCRdb, only in-frame clones are kept and a portion is missing. The sample holds roughly 46,000 clones, approximately 78% seen once. Specified time point: recipient sample about 28 days before transplant, after cytoreduction. The chain carries TRBV10-3 and TRBJ2-2, with 10 bases aligning to TRBD1. The sample in question was peripheral blood mononuclear cells, obtained before stem cell transplant. The receptor was isolated from a man aged 55 to 70 with myelodysplastic syndrome. Some clones in this sample may be carry-over from other donors' samples. The CDR3 sequence is CAISTIRTGGSNTGELFF. The CDR3 bases are TGTGCCATCAGCACCATCCGGACAGGGGGGTCGAACACCGGGGAGCTGTTTTTT.